The 25 T cell receptor beta chains below were found in one sample sequenced in a study of beta chain features in type 1 diabetes. Investigators reverse transcribed all isolated RNA, so they sequenced expressed TCRB transcripts. The assay was immunoSEQ multiplex PCR, and TCRdb's table has in-frame clones only and misses some. This table holds hundreds of thousands of clones, approximately 30% found once. Material for sequencing was naive CD4+ T cells from blood. These receptors all stem from a man between 18 and 29 years old in good health.

The DNA of the CDR3 is TGTGCCAGCAGCTTAGGGGGAGGGGTTTCCTACAATGAGCAGTTCTTC. Translated: CASSLGGGVSYNEQFF. The V and J genes are TRBV11-2 and TRBJ2-1; 7 nucleotides agree with TRBD2. Unmatched junction bases numbered 4, after V lost 1 base and J lost 1 base. Germline CDR1 reads SGHAT; CDR2 reads FQNNGV. This CDR3 is 16 amino acids long. Full variable domain (rest looked up from reference TRBV11-2 and TRBJ2-1): EAGVAQSPRYKIIEKRQSVAFWCNPISGHATLYWYQQILGQGPKLLIQFQNNGVVDDSQLPKDRFSAERLKGVDSTLKIQPAKLEDSAVYLCASSLGGGVSYNEQFFGPGTRLTVL.

The chain combines TRBV6-6 with TRBJ2-7; D remains unclear. Germline V gene data show CDR1 as MNHNY and CDR2 as SVGAGI (reference sequence). The CDR3 is 15 residues long. The V end was cut by 2 bases, the J end by 2 bases, with 13 bases between. The DNA of the CDR3 is TGTGCCAGCAGTTACGGGTTGGGCAACCCCTACGAGCAGTACTTC. This sequence encodes CASSYGLGNPYEQYF.

The chain carries TRBV9 and TRBJ1-2; the match to TRBD1 covers 7 bases. The V gene's germline CDR1 is SGDLS and CDR2 YYNGEE. Trimming cost V 1 base and J 4 bases; bases outside gene matches: 1. There are 13 residues in the CDR3. CDR3 bases: TGTGCCAGCAGCGTATCAGGGGGCTATGGCTACACCTTC. It codes for CASSVSGGYGYTF.

The rearrangement joins TRBV7-3 to TRBJ2-1; the D is unclear. Germline V CDR1 and CDR2: SGHTA, FQGTGA. This CDR3 contains 14 residues. Trimming stripped 0 bases from V and 9 bases from J, with 12 bases between. The CDR3 sequence is CASSLTLQDGEQFF. The CDR3 DNA is TGTGCCAGCAGCTTAACGTTGCAGGATGGTGAGCAGTTCTTC.

This sequence joins TRBV19 and TRBJ2-5; D is perhaps TRBD1 (5 bases). Trimming left V 2 bases short and J 2 bases short, with 6 bases between. Germline CDR1 reads LNHDA; CDR2 reads SQIVND (reference sequence). This CDR3 has 13 amino acids. The CDR3 sequence is CASSIQGQETQYF. In DNA form, the CDR3 reads TGTGCCAGTAGTATACAGGGACAAGAGACCCAGTACTTC.

V is TRBV30 and J is TRBJ2-7; D possibly uses TRBD1 or TRBD2 (5 bases each). The germline V gene has CDR1 GTSNPN and CDR2 SVGIG (reference sequence). The CDR3 is 11 residues long. The V and J ends lost 8 bases and 6 bases respectively, with 14 bases between them. This CDR3 reads CARDGGREQYF. The CDR3 nucleotides read TGTGCCAGGGACGGTGGGCGCGAGCAGTACTTC.

The rearrangement links TRBV7-2 to TRBJ2-7; no clear D. Deletions cut 1 base from V and 5 bases from J, with 6 bases between. In germline, CDR1 is SGHTA, CDR2 FQGNSA. The CDR3 sequence is 12 residues long. The CDR3 protein is CASSLDGDEQYF. CDR3 coding DNA: TGTGCCAGCAGCTTAGATGGGGACGAGCAGTACTTC.

The V call is TRBV9, the J call TRBJ2-1, with D uncertain. The ends were cut back, 4 bases at V and 7 bases at J, with 9 bases in the middle. The CDR3 totals 12 residues. Germline-derived CDR1 and CDR2 are SGDLS and YYNGEE. As DNA, the CDR3 is TGTGCCAGCAGCCCCCAAGGGAATGAGCAGTTCTTC. Translated: CASSPQGNEQFF.

This clone was seen more than once but under ten times. This chain connects TRBV7-9 to TRBJ1-1, with 7 bases that match TRBD1. CDR1 is SEHNR, CDR2 FQNEAQ, per germline (reference sequence). This CDR3 is built from 11 residues. J gave up 7 bases and V 7 bases, and 3 bases lay outside the gene matches. Here the CDR3 reads CASNRGGEAFF. CDR3 DNA: TGTGCCAGCAACAGGGGCGGTGAAGCTTTCTTT.

The V gene is TRBV7-9, the J gene TRBJ1-2, with D perhaps matching TRBD1 (5 bases). The CDR3 is made up of 13 amino acids. Germline lookup yields CDR1 SEHNR and CDR2 FQNEAQ (reference sequence). Trimming took 5 bases from V and 4 from J, leaving 11 bases between them. CDR3 sequence (DNA): TGTGCCAGCAGCCCAGGGTCGGGCTATGGCTACACCTTC. Translated: CASSPGSGYGYTF.

The V call is TRBV7-2, the J call TRBJ2-3, with 8 positions matching TRBD1. V was clipped by 5 bases and J by 3 bases; unmatched bases: 1. The CDR3 covers 13 residues. Germline CDR1 is SGHTA and CDR2 is FQGNSA. CDR3 protein: CASSQGATDTQYF. CDR3 DNA sequence: TGTGCCAGCAGCCAGGGGGCGACAGATACGCAGTATTTT. Full variable domain (missing parts from reference TRBV7-2 and TRBJ2-3): GAGVSQSPSNKVTEKGKDVELRCDPISGHTALYWYRQSLGQGLEFLIYFQGNSAPDKSGLPSDRFSAERTGGSVSTLTIQRTQQEDSAVYLCASSQGATDTQYFGPGTRLTVL.

The chain recombines TRBV1 with TRBJ2-1. TRBV1 is shown as a pseudogene. The CDR3 is made up of 18 amino acids. The CDR3 DNA sequence: TGCACCAGCAGCTCCACACCTCTCGGCCGAGACTCCTACAATGAGCAGTTCTTC. Protein sequence: CTSSSTPLGRDSYNEQFF.

The chain recombines TRBV28 with TRBJ2-2; possible D gene TRBD2, 5 bases. Germline values: CDR1 MDHEN, CDR2 SYDVKM. CDR3 length: 13 residues. Trimming removed 11 bases from V and 0 bases from J, with 10 bases in between. As DNA, the CDR3 is TGTGCCGGAGGCGGTACGAACACCGGGGAGCTGTTTTTT. Translating gives CAGGGTNTGELFF.

This clone occurred a few times. J is TRBJ2-3 and V is TRBV10-2; D is possibly TRBD1 or TRBD2 (5 bases each). V was clipped by 5 bases and J by 1 base, with 16 bases between them. CDR3 length: 16 amino acids. In germline, CDR1 is WSHSY, CDR2 SAAADI. DNA for the CDR3: TGCGCCAGCAGTAAGGGACGGATGGCCCGCACAGATACGCAGTATTTT. Residues: CASSKGRMARTDTQYF.

This clone has just a few counts. The V call is TRBV27, the J call TRBJ2-3, with a possible D match to TRBD2 (6 bases). The ends were cut back, 4 bases at V and 0 bases at J, with 14 bases in the middle. CDR1 and CDR2 (germline): MNHEY, SMNVEV (reference sequence). This CDR3 comprises 16 residues. CDR3 in amino acids: CASSSRGLASTDTQYF. The CDR3 nucleotides read TGTGCCAGCAGTTCCCGGGGACTCGCTAGCACAGATACGCAGTATTTT.

V and J are TRBV7-2 and TRBJ1-1; D unresolved. The CDR3 totals 13 residues. With 5 bases removed from V and 5 bases from J, the gap between germline ends came to 12 bases. Germline values: CDR1 SGHTA, CDR2 FQGNSA. The CDR3 region is CASSPGPGTEAFF. CDR3 DNA sequence: TGTGCCAGCAGCCCCGGACCGGGGACTGAAGCTTTCTTT.

V and J are TRBV9 and TRBJ2-5; TRBD1 is a possible D gene (6 bases). The CDR3 is 16 residues long. Trimming left V 7 bases short and J 5 bases short, with 24 bases between. Germline-derived CDR1 and CDR2 are SGDLS and YYNGEE. This CDR3 is CASARGGSSAGETQYF. The CDR3 nucleotides are TGTGCCAGCGCCAGAGGGGGATCCTCCGCAGGCGAGACCCAGTACTTC.

This chain uses TRBV18 with TRBJ2-7, with 8 bases lining up with TRBD1. This CDR3 region has 14 residues. Trimming took 3 bases from V and 7 from J; bases not matched to a gene: 8. Germline lookup yields CDR1 KGHSH and CDR2 LQKENI. The CDR3 DNA reads as TGTGCCAGCTCACCCTATGGACAGGGAGGAGAGCAGTACTTC. Translation gives CASSPYGQGGEQYF.

In its sample, this clone was seen a few times. CDR3 coding DNA: TGTGCCAGCAGTTCATCCGGGACAATGCCTGAAGCTTTCTTT. It translates to CASSSSGTMPEAFF. This chain connects TRBV28 to TRBJ1-1; D possibly corresponds to TRBD1 (6 bases). Per the germline V gene, CDR1 is MDHEN and CDR2 is SYDVKM. V gave up 4 bases and J gave up 6 bases, with 15 bases separating them. The CDR3 spans 14 residues.

This clone was counted only a few times. The chain uses TRBV7-9 and TRBJ2-1, with 12 bases identical to TRBD2. Germline values: CDR1 SEHNR, CDR2 FQNEAQ (reference sequence). The CDR3 totals 15 residues. J lost 9 bases, V lost 4 bases, and 7 bases had no gene match. The CDR3 bases are TGTGCCAGCAGCTCCCGACTAGCGGGAGTCGGTGAGCAGTTCTTC. Protein product: CASSSRLAGVGEQFF.

This clone was counted a few times. V and J are TRBV13 and TRBJ1-1, with D maybe TRBD1 (5 bases). This CDR3 is built from 13 residues. Trimming shortened V by 3 bases and J by 4 bases, and 9 bases separated the two germline ends. Looked up from germline, CDR1 is PRHDT and CDR2 is FYEKMQ (reference sequence). CDR3 region: CASSFGTATEAFF. DNA of the CDR3: TGTGCCAGCAGCTTTGGGACCGCCACTGAAGCTTTCTTT.

The chain is built from TRBV2 and TRBJ2-3, with 9 bases that match TRBD2. The CDR3 sequence is 17 residues long. Germline CDR1 reads SNHLY; CDR2 reads FYNNEI. Trimming took 6 bases from V and 3 from J; bases not matched to a gene: 13. DNA for the CDR3: TGTGCCAGCAGCGTCGAGAGCGTAGCGGGAGCTACAGATACGCAGTATTTT. This translates into CASSVESVAGATDTQYF. The full variable domain, completed using reference TRBV2 and TRBJ2-3, is EPEVTQTPSHQVTQMGQEVILRCVPISNHLYFYWYRQILGQKVEFLVSFYNNEISEKSEIFDDQFSVERPDGSNFTLKIRSTKLEDSAMYFCASSVESVAGATDTQYFGPGTRLTVL.

The J gene is TRBJ2-7, the V gene TRBV7-2; TRBD1 matches 7 bases. V was clipped by 4 bases and J by 2 bases; unmatched bases: 5. The CDR3 sequence is 14 residues long. CDR1 is SGHTA, CDR2 FQGNSA, per germline. The chain's CDR3 is CASSSYRGTYEQYF. CDR3 sequence (DNA): TGTGCCAGCAGCTCCTACAGGGGAACCTACGAGCAGTACTTC.

This clone is a singleton in its sample. DNA of the CDR3: TGTGCCAGCAGAGGAGACAGGGACGCAACTAATGAAAAACTGTTTTTT. Its translation is CASRGDRDATNEKLFF. The genes are TRBV25-1 and TRBJ1-4; 7 positions agree with TRBD1. Germline lookup yields CDR1 MGHDK and CDR2 SYGVNS. With 6 bases clipped from V and 0 bases from J, the junction kept 7 bases outside the gene matches. The CDR3 runs 16 residues.

This clone was seen more than once but under ten times. The chain employs TRBV7-2 and TRBJ2-7; 13 nucleotides line up with TRBD2. The CDR3 runs to 18 residues. V was pared by 4 bases and J by 2 bases, with 11 bases of the junction left unmatched. Germline V gene lookup returns CDR1 SGHTA and CDR2 FQGNSA. The CDR3 loop reads CASSSQTSGRGRTYEQYF. The CDR3 nucleotides are TGTGCCAGCAGCTCCCAAACTAGCGGGAGGGGGCGGACCTACGAGCAGTACTTC. Supplemented by reference TRBV7-2 and TRBJ2-7, the full variable domain reads GAGVSQSPSNKVTEKGKDVELRCDPISGHTALYWYRQSLGQGLEFLIYFQGNSAPDKSGLPSDRFSAERTGGSVSTLTIQRTQQEDSAVYLCASSSQTSGRGRTYEQYFGPGTRLTVT.